This TCR beta chain derives from a study of T cell repertoires in cytomegalovirus infection. Background on the study: Both CMV infection and a matching HLA type were indicated by public TCR beta signatures.

This clonotype was observed a handful of times. Its specificity is unknown. TCRdb called the reads again in MiXCR, with one record for every CDR3 protein. The sample comprises 57,000 or so distinct CDR3 sequences, around 30% of which are singletons, and 55% to 75% rests with the top ten. Study outcomes and limitations: Cumulative public TCR beta family frequency identified carriers of CMV plus the relevant HLA. CMV-specific HLA-C-restricted TCR beta clonotypes dominated the ex vivo response.

The CDR3 has 15 residues. V dropped 2 bases and J dropped 4; count of bases not matched to a gene: 4. Germline V CDR1 and CDR2: SGHKS, YYEKEE (reference sequence). The receptor comes from a human donor in good health (CMV status not recorded). Some clones in this sample may be carry-over from other donors' samples. The V gene is TRBV5-5, the J gene TRBJ2-3; TRBD2 aligns across 10 bases. What was sequenced was PBMCs, sequenced either directly or after in vitro stimulation (not recorded which). This chain's CDR3 is CASSLSSGSPDTQYF. The CDR3 DNA reads as TGTGCCAGCAGCTTATCTAGCGGGAGCCCAGATACGCAGTATTTT.